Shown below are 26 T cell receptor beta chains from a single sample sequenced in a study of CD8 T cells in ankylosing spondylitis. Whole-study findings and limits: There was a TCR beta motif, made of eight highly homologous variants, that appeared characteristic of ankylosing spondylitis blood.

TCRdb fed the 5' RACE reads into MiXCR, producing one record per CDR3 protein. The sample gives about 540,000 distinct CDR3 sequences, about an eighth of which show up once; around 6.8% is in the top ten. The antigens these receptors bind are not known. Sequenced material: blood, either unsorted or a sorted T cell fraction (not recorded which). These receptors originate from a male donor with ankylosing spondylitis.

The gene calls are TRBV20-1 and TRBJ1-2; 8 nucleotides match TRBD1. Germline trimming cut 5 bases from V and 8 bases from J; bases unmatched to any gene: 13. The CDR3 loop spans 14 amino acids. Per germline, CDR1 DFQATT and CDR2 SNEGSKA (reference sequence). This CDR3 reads CSAGDRLGIGGYTF. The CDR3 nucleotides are TGCAGTGCTGGGGACAGGCTGGGTATCGGGGGCTACACCTTC.

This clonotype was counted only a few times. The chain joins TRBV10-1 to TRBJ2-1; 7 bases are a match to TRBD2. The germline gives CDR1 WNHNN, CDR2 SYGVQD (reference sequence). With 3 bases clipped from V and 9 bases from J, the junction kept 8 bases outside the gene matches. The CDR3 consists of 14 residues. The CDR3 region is CASSEGGSRGEQFF. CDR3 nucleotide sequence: TGCGCCAGCAGTGAAGGCGGGAGTAGGGGTGAGCAGTTCTTC.

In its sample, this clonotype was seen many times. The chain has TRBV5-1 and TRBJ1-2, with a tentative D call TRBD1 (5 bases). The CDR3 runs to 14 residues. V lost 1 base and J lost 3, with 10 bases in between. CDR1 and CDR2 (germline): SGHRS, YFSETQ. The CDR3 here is CASSLTGPDYGYTF. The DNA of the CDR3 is TGCGCCAGCAGCTTGACAGGCCCGGACTATGGCTACACCTTC.

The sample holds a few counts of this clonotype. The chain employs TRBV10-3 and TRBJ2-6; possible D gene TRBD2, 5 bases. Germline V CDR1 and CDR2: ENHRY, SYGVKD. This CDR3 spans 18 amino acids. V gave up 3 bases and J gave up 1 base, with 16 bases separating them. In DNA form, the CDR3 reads TGTGCCATCAGTGACTATCGGCGATCGGGGTCTGGGGCCAACGTCCTGACTTTC. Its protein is CAISDYRRSGSGANVLTF.

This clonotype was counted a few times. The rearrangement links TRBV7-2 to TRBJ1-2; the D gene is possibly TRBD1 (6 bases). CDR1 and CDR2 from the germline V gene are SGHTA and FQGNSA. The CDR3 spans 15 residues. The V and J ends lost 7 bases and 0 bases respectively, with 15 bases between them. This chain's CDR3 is CASTTGYQANYGYTF. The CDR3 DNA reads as TGTGCCAGCACTACAGGGTACCAAGCTAACTATGGCTACACCTTC.

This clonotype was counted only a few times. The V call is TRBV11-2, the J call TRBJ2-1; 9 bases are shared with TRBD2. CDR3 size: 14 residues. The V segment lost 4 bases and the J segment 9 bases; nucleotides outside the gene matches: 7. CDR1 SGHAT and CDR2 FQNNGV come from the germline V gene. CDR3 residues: CASSSHGLAIEQFF. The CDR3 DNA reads TGTGCCAGCAGCTCCCATGGACTAGCGATTGAGCAGTTCTTC.

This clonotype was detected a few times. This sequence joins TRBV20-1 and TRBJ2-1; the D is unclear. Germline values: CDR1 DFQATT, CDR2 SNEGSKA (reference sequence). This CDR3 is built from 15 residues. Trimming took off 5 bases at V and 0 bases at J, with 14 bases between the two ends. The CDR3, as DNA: TGCAGTGCTCGGGCCGGGCGGAGCTCCTACAATGAGCAGTTCTTC. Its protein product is CSARAGRSSYNEQFF.

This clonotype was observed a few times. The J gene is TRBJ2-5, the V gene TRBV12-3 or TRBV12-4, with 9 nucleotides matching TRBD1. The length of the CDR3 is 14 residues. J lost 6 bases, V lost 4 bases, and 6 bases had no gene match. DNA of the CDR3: TGTGCCAGCAGTTACAGGGGGCGCGGGCAGACCCAGTACTTC. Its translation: CASSYRGRGQTQYF.

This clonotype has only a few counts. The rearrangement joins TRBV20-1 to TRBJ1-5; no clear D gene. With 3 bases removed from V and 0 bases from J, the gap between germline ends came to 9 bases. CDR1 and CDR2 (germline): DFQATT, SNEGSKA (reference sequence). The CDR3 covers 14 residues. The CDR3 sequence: CSASVGYSNQPQHF. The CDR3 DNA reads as TGCAGTGCTAGCGTAGGTTATAGCAATCAGCCCCAGCATTTT.

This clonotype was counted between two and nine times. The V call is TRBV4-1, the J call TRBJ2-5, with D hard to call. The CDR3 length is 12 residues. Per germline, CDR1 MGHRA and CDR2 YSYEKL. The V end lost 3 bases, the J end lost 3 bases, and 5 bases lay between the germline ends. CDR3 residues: CASSHSEETQYF. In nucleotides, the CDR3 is TGCGCCAGCAGCCACTCCGAAGAGACCCAGTACTTC.

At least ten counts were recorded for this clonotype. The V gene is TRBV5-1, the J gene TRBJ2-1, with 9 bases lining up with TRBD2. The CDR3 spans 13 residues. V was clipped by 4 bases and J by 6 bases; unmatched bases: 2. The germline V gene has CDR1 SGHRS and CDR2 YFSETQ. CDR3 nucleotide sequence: TGCGCCAGCAGCAGCGGGAGGTTCAATGAGCAGTTCTTC. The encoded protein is CASSSGRFNEQFF.

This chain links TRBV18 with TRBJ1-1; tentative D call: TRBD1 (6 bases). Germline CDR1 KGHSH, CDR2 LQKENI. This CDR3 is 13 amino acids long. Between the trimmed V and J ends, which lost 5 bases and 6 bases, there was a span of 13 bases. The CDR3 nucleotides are TGTGCCAGCTCAGGGACACTAGAGGCTGAAGCTTTCTTT. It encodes CASSGTLEAEAFF.

The DNA of the CDR3 is TGTGCCAGCAGTTACGGCCAGGACGAAAAACTGTTTTTT. This encodes CASSYGQDEKLFF. The chain uses TRBV6-5 and TRBJ1-4; D is uncertain. V lost 2 bases, J lost 8 bases, and 9 bases lay in between. The CDR3 totals 13 residues. Germline CDR1 reads MNHEY; CDR2 reads SVGAGI.

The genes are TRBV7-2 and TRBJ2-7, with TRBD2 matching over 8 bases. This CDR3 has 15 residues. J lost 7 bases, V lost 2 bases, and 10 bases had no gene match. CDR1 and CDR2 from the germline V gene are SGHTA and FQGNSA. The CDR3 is CASSLRSGGPKEQYF. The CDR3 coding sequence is TGTGCCAGCAGCTTAAGGTCGGGAGGGCCGAAGGAGCAGTACTTC.

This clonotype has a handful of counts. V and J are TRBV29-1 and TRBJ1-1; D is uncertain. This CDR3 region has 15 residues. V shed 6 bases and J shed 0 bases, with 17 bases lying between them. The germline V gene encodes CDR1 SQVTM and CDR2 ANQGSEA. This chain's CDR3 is CSVVHSWHLNTEAFF. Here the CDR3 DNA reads TGCAGCGTCGTTCATTCCTGGCATTTGAACACTGAAGCTTTCTTT.

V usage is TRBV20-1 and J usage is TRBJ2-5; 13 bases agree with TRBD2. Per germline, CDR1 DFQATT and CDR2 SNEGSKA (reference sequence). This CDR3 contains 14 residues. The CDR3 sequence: CSLTSGRNWETQYF. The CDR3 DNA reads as TGCAGCCTGACTAGCGGGAGGAATTGGGAGACCCAGTACTTC.

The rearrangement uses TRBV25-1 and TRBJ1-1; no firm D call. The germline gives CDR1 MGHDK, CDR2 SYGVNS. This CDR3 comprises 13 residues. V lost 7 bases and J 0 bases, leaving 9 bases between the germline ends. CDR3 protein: CASIPAMNTEAFF. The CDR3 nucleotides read TGTGCCAGCATACCAGCGATGAACACTGAAGCTTTCTTT.

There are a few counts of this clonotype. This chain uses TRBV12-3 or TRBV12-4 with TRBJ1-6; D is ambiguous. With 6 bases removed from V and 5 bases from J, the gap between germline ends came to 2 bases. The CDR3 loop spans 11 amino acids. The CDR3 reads CASSNNSPLHF. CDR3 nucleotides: TGTGCCAGCAGCAATAATTCACCCCTCCACTTT.

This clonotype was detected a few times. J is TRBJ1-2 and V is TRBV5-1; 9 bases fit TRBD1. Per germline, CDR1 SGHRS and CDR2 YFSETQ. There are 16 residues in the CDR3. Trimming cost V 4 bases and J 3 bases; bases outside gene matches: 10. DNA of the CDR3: TGCGCCAGCAGCCTGGCCGGACAGGGGATAGACTATGGCTACACCTTC. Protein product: CASSLAGQGIDYGYTF.

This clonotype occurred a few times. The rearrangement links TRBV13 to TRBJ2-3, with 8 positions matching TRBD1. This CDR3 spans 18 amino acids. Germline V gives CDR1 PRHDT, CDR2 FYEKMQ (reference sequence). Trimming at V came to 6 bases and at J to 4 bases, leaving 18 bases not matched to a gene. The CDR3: CASSSRRGDRGGADTQYF. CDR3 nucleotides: TGTGCCAGCAGTTCTCGGAGGGGCGACAGGGGTGGTGCAGATACGCAGTATTTT. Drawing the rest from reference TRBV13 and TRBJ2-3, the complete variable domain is AAGVIQSPRHLIKEKRETATLKCYPIPRHDTVYWYQQGPGQDPQFLISFYEKMQSDKGSIPDRFSAQQFSDYHSELNMSSLELGDSALYFCASSSRRGDRGGADTQYFGPGTRLTVL.

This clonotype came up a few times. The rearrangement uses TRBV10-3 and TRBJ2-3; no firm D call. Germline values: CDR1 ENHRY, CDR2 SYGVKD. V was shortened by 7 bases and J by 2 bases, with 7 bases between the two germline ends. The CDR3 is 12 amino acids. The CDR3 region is CAIKADTDTQYF. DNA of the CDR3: TGTGCCATCAAGGCGGACACAGATACGCAGTATTTT.

CDR3 sequence (DNA): TGTGCCAGCAGCTTATCCGGAGGCAGGGTTTACGAGCAGTACTTC. Amino acids: CASSLSGGRVYEQYF. This sequence joins TRBV7-9 and TRBJ2-7; D may be TRBD1 or TRBD2 (5 bases each). The CDR3 covers 15 residues. The germline CDR1 and CDR2 sequences are SEHNR and FQNEAQ (reference sequence). Trimming took off 2 bases at V and 4 bases at J, with 15 bases between the two ends.

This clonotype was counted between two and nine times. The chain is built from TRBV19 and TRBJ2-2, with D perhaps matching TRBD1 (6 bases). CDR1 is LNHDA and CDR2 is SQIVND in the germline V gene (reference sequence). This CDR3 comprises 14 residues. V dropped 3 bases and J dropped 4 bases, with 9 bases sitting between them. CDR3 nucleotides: TGTGCCAGTAGTATCTTCAGGGGCACCGGGGAGCTGTTTTTT. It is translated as CASSIFRGTGELFF.

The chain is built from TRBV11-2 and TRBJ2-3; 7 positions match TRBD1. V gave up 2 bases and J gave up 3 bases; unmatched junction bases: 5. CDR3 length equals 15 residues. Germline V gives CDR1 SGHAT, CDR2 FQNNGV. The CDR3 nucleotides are TGTGCCAGCAGCTTAAGGGGGCTAGGGACAGATACGCAGTATTTT. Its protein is CASSLRGLGTDTQYF. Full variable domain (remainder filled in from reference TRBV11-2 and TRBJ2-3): EAGVAQSPRYKIIEKRQSVAFWCNPISGHATLYWYQQILGQGPKLLIQFQNNGVVDDSQLPKDRFSAERLKGVDSTLKIQPAKLEDSAVYLCASSLRGLGTDTQYFGPGTRLTVL.

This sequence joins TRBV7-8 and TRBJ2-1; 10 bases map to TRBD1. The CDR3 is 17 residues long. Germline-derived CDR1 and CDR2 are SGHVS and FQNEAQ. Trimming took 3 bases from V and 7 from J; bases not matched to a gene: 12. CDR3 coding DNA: TGTGCCAGCAGCTTCGGACAGGGGGGCCCGATTGGAAATGAGCAGTTCTTC. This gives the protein CASSFGQGGPIGNEQFF.

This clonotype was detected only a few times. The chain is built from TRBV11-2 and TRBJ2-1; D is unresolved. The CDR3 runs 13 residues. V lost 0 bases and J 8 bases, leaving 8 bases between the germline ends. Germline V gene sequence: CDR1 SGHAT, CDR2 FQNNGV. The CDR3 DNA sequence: TGTGCCAGCAGCTTAGATTTCGGGTATGAGCAGTTCTTC. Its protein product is CASSLDFGYEQFF.